Listed below are T cell receptor beta chains from one sample, sequenced in a study of human T cells and chemical hapten exposure. In TCRdb, the RACE reads were re-called with MiXCR into one record per CDR3 protein. Here the sample spans tens of thousands of distinct CDR3 sequences, 9% to 10% being singletons. The material was whole blood, obtained in connection with sensitization to the hapten diphenylcyclopropenone (DPC). All receptors come from a woman aged 40 to 55 with alopecia areata. Some clones in this sample may be carry-over from other donors' samples. Both conserved end residues are part of each CDR3. D genes are given only for firm matches. Clone size, where shown, is once, few, many, or a class for clones that have expanded.

j_call	v_call	d_call	clone_size	cdr3_nt	cdr3_aa
TRBJ1-2	TRBV4-2	-	many	TGTGCCAGCAGCCAAGCAATAGGCTCAGGAGCCAGCTATGGCTACACCTTC	CASSQAIGSGASYGYTF
TRBJ1-2	TRBV7-2	-	-	TGTGCCAGCAGCTTAAGGGGCTATGGCTACACCTTC	CASSLRGYGYTF
TRBJ2-2	TRBV12-5	-	-	TGTGCTAGTGGTTTGGTACGGATTGGTTCCGGGGAGCTGTTTTTT	CASGLVRIGSGELFF
TRBJ2-7	TRBV4-3	-	-	TGCGCCAGCAGCCAAGAGGTAGCATCCTACGAGCAGTACTTC	CASSQEVASYEQYF
TRBJ2-5	TRBV12-3/TRBV12-4	TRBD1	many	TGTGCCAGCAGTCCCAGGACAGGGGAAGGGACCCAGTACTTC	CASSPRTGEGTQYF
TRBJ2-7	TRBV9	-	few	TGTGCCAGCAGCGGCTCAGGATACGAGCAGTACTTC	CASSGSGYEQYF
TRBJ1-5	TRBV6-5	-	-	TGTGCCAGCAGTTACTCGCGGAATCAGCCCCAGCATTTT	CASSYSRNQPQHF
TRBJ1-1	TRBV6-2/TRBV6-3	-	many	TGTGCCAGCAGAATAACAGGGATGAACACTGAAGCTTTCTTT	CASRITGMNTEAFF
TRBJ1-5	TRBV6-6	-	-	TGTGCCAGCAGTTACCCTTATAGCAATCAGCCCCAGCATTTT	CASSYPYSNQPQHF
TRBJ1-5	TRBV6-1	-	many	TGTGCCAGCAGTGAAATATCGGGCTATCAGCCCCAGCATTTT	CASSEISGYQPQHF
TRBJ1-1	TRBV14	-	many	TGTGCCAGCACTGCAGGGACGAACACTGAAGCTTTCTTT	CASTAGTNTEAFF
TRBJ2-2	TRBV5-6	TRBD1	-	TGTGCCAGCAGCGGCGGGACAGGGGGCACCGGGGAGCTGTTTTTT	CASSGGTGGTGELFF
TRBJ1-1	TRBV3-1	-	few	TGTGCCAGCAGCCAAGGGGCATTAGCTGAAGCTTTCTTT	CASSQGALAEAFF
TRBJ2-7	TRBV9	-	-	-	CASSFGQGAPYF
TRBJ2-2	TRBV7-3	-	many	TGTGCCAGCAGCTCGAGAGGGGGGAACACCGGGGAGCTGTTTTTT	CASSSRGGNTGELFF
TRBJ2-3	TRBV29-1	TRBD2	few	TGCAGCGTTGAAACGGGGGGGCCCACAGATACGCAGTATTTT	CSVETGGPTDTQYF
TRBJ2-5	TRBV4-1	-	few	TGCGCCAGCAGCCCCCCGAACCCAGAGACCCAGTACTTC	CASSPPNPETQYF
TRBJ1-1	TRBV18	-	-	TGTGCCAGCTCCTATCTCAGGGACCCTAACACTGAAGCTTTCTTT	CASSYLRDPNTEAFF
TRBJ2-1	TRBV29-1	-	few	TGCAGCGTTGACAGGGAGAGCTCCTACAATGAGCAGTTCTTC	CSVDRESSYNEQFF
TRBJ2-7	TRBV13	-	many	TGTGCCAGCAGCTTCCAGGGTCGGTCCTACGAGCAGTACTTC	CASSFQGRSYEQYF
TRBJ2-5	TRBV7-2	-	many	TGTGCCAGCAGCTTAGCGGGGGGCCAAGAGACCCAGTACTTC	CASSLAGGQETQYF
TRBJ2-4	TRBV2	-	few	TGTGCCAGCAGTGAGGCGGGACCAAACATTCAGTACTTC	CASSEAGPNIQYF
TRBJ2-7	TRBV29-1	-	few	TGCAGCGTTGAAAGGACTGGCGAGCAGTACTTC	CSVERTGEQYF
TRBJ2-2	TRBV7-8	-	few	TGTGCCAGCAGCTTAGGGCCAATTAACACCGGGGAGCTGTTTTTT	CASSLGPINTGELFF
TRBJ2-3	TRBV18	TRBD1	few	TGTGCCAGCTCACCACCACGGGACAGGGTGACAGATACGCAGTATTTT	CASSPPRDRVTDTQYF
TRBJ2-1	TRBV7-7	-	many	TGTGCCAGCAGCCCGGAGGGCTCCTACAATGAGCAGTTCTTC	CASSPEGSYNEQFF
TRBJ2-2	TRBV6-1	-	-	TGTGCCAGCAGTGTCCCCGGGTTGGATTTGGGGGAGCTGTTTTTT	CASSVPGLDLGELFF
TRBJ1-2	TRBV29-1	TRBD1	many	TGCAGCGCCGAGGAGGGGGCGGACTATGGCTACACCTTC	CSAEEGADYGYTF
TRBJ2-5	TRBV2	-	many	TGTGCCAGCAGTGAGGTTGTCAGCTATCTTCAAGAGACCCAGTACTTC	CASSEVVSYLQETQYF
TRBJ2-7	TRBV2	-	few	TGTGCCAGCAGTGAGGCAGGGGAGTTCGAAGAGCAGTACTTC	CASSEAGEFEEQYF
TRBJ1-5	TRBV12-3/TRBV12-4	TRBD1	-	TGTGCCAGCAGTTTACGGACAGGCGGGAATCAGCCCCAGCATTTT	CASSLRTGGNQPQHF
TRBJ2-2	TRBV19	TRBD1	-	TGTGCCAGTAGGCCTGGGACAGATAACACCGGGGAGCTGTTTTTT	CASRPGTDNTGELFF
TRBJ2-5	TRBV5-6	-	few	TGTGCCAGCAGCTTGGAGGGCAGGGGTCGTGCAGAGACCCAGTACTTC	CASSLEGRGRAETQYF
TRBJ2-1	TRBV6-2/TRBV6-3	-	many	TGTGCCAGCAGTTACCTTAAAGACTTTATGCCCAGCTATGAGCAGTTCTTC	CASSYLKDFMPSYEQFF
TRBJ2-7	TRBV5-1	-	many	TGCGCCAGCAGCTTCCCAGGGACCTACGAGCAGTACTTC	CASSFPGTYEQYF
TRBJ2-7	TRBV11-2	TRBD2	-	TGTGCCAGCAGCTTAGCCGCTAGCGGGGCGACCTACGAGCAGTACTTC	CASSLAASGATYEQYF
TRBJ1-6	TRBV4-3	-	-	TGCGCCAGCAGCCAATTCAGGGTTAATTCACCCCTCCACTTT	CASSQFRVNSPLHF
TRBJ2-7	TRBV28	-	many	TGTGCCAGCAGTCCACCGACGGGGATTGCCTACGAGCAGTACTTC	CASSPPTGIAYEQYF
TRBJ1-1	TRBV7-9	-	many	TGTGCCAGCAGCCATCAGACAGCAAACACTGAAGCTTTCTTT	CASSHQTANTEAFF
TRBJ1-1	TRBV6-1	-	-	TGTGCCAGCAGTAGGGGGGTAGTGGACACTGAAGCTTTCTTT	CASSRGVVDTEAFF
TRBJ2-7	TRBV6-5	TRBD2	few	TGTGCCAGCAGCCGGGGGGGGCACTACGAGCAGTACTTC	CASSRGGHYEQYF
TRBJ2-5	TRBV6-5	TRBD2	-	TGTGCCAGCAGTCCCTGGACTAGCGGGGTGGAGACCCAGTACTTC	CASSPWTSGVETQYF
TRBJ1-1	TRBV24-1	-	few	TGTGCCACCAGTGATGGGACAGAAGCTTTCTTT	CATSDGTEAFF
TRBJ2-7	TRBV7-8	TRBD2	many	TGTGCCAGCAGCTTTAGCGGGGGCACGAAGTACGAGCAGTACTTC	CASSFSGGTKYEQYF
TRBJ2-5	TRBV4-2	-	-	TGTGCCAGCAGCCAAGCCGGACTTTCTAGCGATCGGGAGACCCAGTACTTC	CASSQAGLSSDRETQYF
TRBJ1-2	TRBV19	-	many	TGTGCCAGTAGTTCTCCAAGGGCCGGGGAAGTTAGCTATGGCTACACCTTC	CASSSPRAGEVSYGYTF
TRBJ2-7	TRBV2	-	-	TGTGCCAGCAGTGGATTGTGGGCACCAGGGCCCTACGAGCAGTACTTC	CASSGLWAPGPYEQYF
TRBJ2-2	TRBV19	TRBD2	many	TGTGCCAGTACCATCGCCCCGGCTAGCGGGGGGGAAAGGATTGGGGCCGGGGAGCTGTTTTTT	CASTIAPASGGERIGAGELFF
TRBJ2-3	TRBV5-1	-	-	TGCGCCAGCAGCTTGGGGACCGGCACAGATACGCAGTATTTT	CASSLGTGTDTQYF
TRBJ2-1	TRBV20-1	TRBD1	many	TGCAGTGCCAGCCAGCGACAGGGGAGGAATGAGCAGTTCTTC	CSASQRQGRNEQFF
TRBJ1-1	TRBV7-6	-	-	TGTGCCAGCAGCACGGGGGTCCAGGGCGTCGTAGCTTTCTTT	CASSTGVQGVVAFF
TRBJ2-3	TRBV20-1	-	-	TGCAGTGCTTCGGGCGGGGGCACAGATACGCAGTATTTT	CSASGGGTDTQYF
TRBJ1-6	TRBV4-3	-	-	TGCGCCAGCAGCCAAAAAGATAATTCACCCCTCCACTTT	CASSQKDNSPLHF